This TCR beta chain was obtained from a study of breast tumors, draining lymph nodes, adjacent tissues. This clonotype was counted at least ten times. TCRdb analysed the multiplex PCR reads with MiXCR anew, one entry per CDR3 protein. The sample yields 250,000 or so distinct CDR3 sequences, around 30% seen once. Breast cancer patients provided tissue from their axillary draining lymph nodes. The CDR3 is made up of 16 amino acids. Per the germline V gene, CDR1 is KGHDR and CDR2 is SFDVKD. V was pared by 0 bases and J by 4 bases, with 5 bases of the junction left unmatched. The clonotype originates from a female donor with breast cancer. Some clones in this sample may be carry-over from other donors' samples. The rearrangement joins TRBV24-1 to TRBJ2-3; 8 nucleotides line up with TRBD2. The sequenced sample consisted of axillary lymph node tissue. CDR3 sequence reads: CATSDLTGGPADTQYF. In DNA form, the CDR3 reads TGTGCCACCAGTGATTTGACGGGAGGGCCAGCAGATACGCAGTATTTT.